Listed below are T cell receptor beta chains from one sample, sequenced in a study of T cells in Graves' hyperthyroidism and ophthalmopathy. TCRdb re-analysed the multiplex PCR reads in MiXCR, keeping a single row per CDR3 protein. The repertoire holds some 510,000 distinct CDR3 sequences, with approximately 44% as singletons. Sequencing input: peripheral blood or thyroid tissue (not recorded which). The receptors originated from a woman between 18 and 30 years old with Graves' hyperthyroidism. Each CDR3 is given with its conserved first and last residue. The D gene is left open where the match is weak. Size is omitted from some rows. Given values are once, few, many or a class for expanded clones.

CDR3 protein: CSARFNGGELFF
CDR3 DNA: TGCAGTGCTAGATTCAACGGAGGGGAGCTGTTTTTT
D gene: .
clone size: few
V gene: TRBV20-1
J gene: TRBJ2-2

CDR3 protein: CSVGVGGGETQYF
CDR3 DNA: TGCAGCGTTGGTGTCGGGGGTGGTGAGACCCAGTACTTC
D gene: .
clone size: .
V gene: TRBV29-1
J gene: TRBJ2-5

CDR3 protein: CASSELGLAGSTDTQYF
CDR3 DNA: TGCGCCAGCAGTGAGCTAGGACTAGCGGGTAGCACAGATACGCAGTATTTT
D gene: TRBD2
clone size: .
V gene: TRBV10-1
J gene: TRBJ2-3

CDR3 protein: CSAETVSSTDTQYF
CDR3 DNA: TGCAGTGCTGAGACAGTATCTAGCACAGATACGCAGTATTTT
D gene: .
clone size: few
V gene: TRBV20-1
J gene: TRBJ2-3

CDR3 protein: CATSRGGPTEAFF
CDR3 DNA: TGTGCCACCAGCAGAGGCGGACCCACTGAAGCTTTCTTT
D gene: .
clone size: .
V gene: TRBV15
J gene: TRBJ1-1

CDR3 protein: CSLFRGTEETQYF
CDR3 DNA: TGCAGCCTTTTTAGAGGGACAGAAGAGACCCAGTACTTC
D gene: TRBD1
clone size: few
V gene: TRBV29-1
J gene: TRBJ2-5

CDR3 protein: CASSPRQGTQPQHF
CDR3 DNA: TGTGCCAGCAGTCCACGACAGGGGACTCAGCCCCAGCATTTT
D gene: TRBD1
clone size: many
V gene: TRBV2
J gene: TRBJ1-5

CDR3 protein: CASSLTSGESYEQYF
CDR3 DNA: TGTGCCAGCAGTTTGACTAGCGGGGAATCCTACGAGCAGTACTTC
D gene: TRBD2
clone size: .
V gene: TRBV7-2
J gene: TRBJ2-7

CDR3 protein: CATSRDPRGDYEQYF
CDR3 DNA: TGTGCCACCAGCAGAGATCCCCGGGGAGACTACGAGCAGTACTTC
D gene: .
clone size: many
V gene: TRBV15
J gene: TRBJ2-7

CDR3 protein: CASSFGSWGSGEQYF
CDR3 DNA: TGTGCCAGCAGCTTTGGTTCTTGGGGTTCTGGCGAGCAGTACTTC
D gene: .
clone size: .
V gene: TRBV7-9
J gene: TRBJ2-7

CDR3 protein: CACSLVGETQYF
CDR3 DNA: TGTGCCTGCAGTTTAGTTGGGGAGACCCAGTACTTC
D gene: .
clone size: .
V gene: TRBV12-3/TRBV12-4
J gene: TRBJ2-5

CDR3 protein: CASSIGDAGSYEQYF
CDR3 DNA: TGTGCCAGTAGTATAGGGGACGCCGGTTCCTACGAGCAGTACTTC
D gene: .
clone size: .
V gene: TRBV19
J gene: TRBJ2-7

CDR3 protein: CASSSSGLSYEQYF
CDR3 DNA: TGTGCCAGCAGTTCGAGCGGGTTATCCTACGAGCAGTACTTC
D gene: .
clone size: .
V gene: TRBV10-2
J gene: TRBJ2-7

CDR3 protein: CASTDPGDYGYTF
CDR3 DNA: TGCGCCAGCACGGACCCGGGGGACTATGGCTACACCTTC
D gene: .
clone size: many
V gene: TRBV10-2
J gene: TRBJ1-2

CDR3 protein: CASSSGDVGGPLHF
CDR3 DNA: TGTGCCAGCAGCTCAGGGGACGTAGGGGGTCCCCTCCACTTT
D gene: .
clone size: few
V gene: TRBV7-9
J gene: TRBJ1-6

CDR3 protein: CASSLSAEAFF
CDR3 DNA: TGTGCCAGCAGCTTGTCGGCCGAAGCTTTCTTT
D gene: .
clone size: many
V gene: TRBV7-9
J gene: TRBJ1-1

CDR3 protein: CSAARQGDTEAFF
CDR3 DNA: TGCAGTGCTGCCCGACAGGGGGACACTGAAGCTTTCTTT
D gene: TRBD1
clone size: many
V gene: TRBV20-1
J gene: TRBJ1-1

CDR3 protein: CSARESGYTF
CDR3 DNA: TGCAGTGCTAGAGAGTCTGGCTACACCTTC
D gene: .
clone size: many
V gene: TRBV20-1
J gene: TRBJ1-2

CDR3 protein: CASSIRDASYEQYF
CDR3 DNA: TGTGCCAGCAGTATCCGGGACGCTTCCTACGAGCAGTACTTC
D gene: .
clone size: .
V gene: TRBV10-3
J gene: TRBJ2-7

CDR3 protein: CSVERTVRYGYTF
CDR3 DNA: TGCAGCGTTGAGCGGACAGTGCGCTATGGCTACACCTTC
D gene: .
clone size: once
V gene: TRBV29-1
J gene: TRBJ1-2

CDR3 protein: CASNSGTWTEAFF
CDR3 DNA: TGTGCCAGCAACAGCGGGACCTGGACTGAAGCTTTCTTT
D gene: .
clone size: few
V gene: TRBV12-3/TRBV12-4
J gene: TRBJ1-1

CDR3 protein: CASSPLGTGTGYTF
CDR3 DNA: TGTGCCAGCAGCCCTTTGGGGACAGGGACTGGCTACACCTTC
D gene: TRBD1
clone size: .
V gene: TRBV7-2
J gene: TRBJ1-2

CDR3 protein: CASTVRTGAETQYF
CDR3 DNA: TGTGCCAGCACCGTAAGGACGGGCGCTGAGACCCAGTACTTC
D gene: .
clone size: few
V gene: TRBV12-3/TRBV12-4
J gene: TRBJ2-5

CDR3 protein: CASSFGQGGYTEAFF
CDR3 DNA: TGTGCCAGCAGCTTCGGACAGGGGGGTTACACTGAAGCTTTCTTT
D gene: TRBD1
clone size: few
V gene: TRBV7-8
J gene: TRBJ1-1

CDR3 protein: CASSELPRGNTEAFF
CDR3 DNA: TGTGCCAGCAGTGAACTACCCCGAGGGAACACTGAAGCTTTCTTT
D gene: .
clone size: .
V gene: TRBV25-1
J gene: TRBJ1-1